This T cell receptor (beta chain) was obtained from a study (dated by TCRdb to between 2015 and 2017). Study-level background: The study examined whether tumor-infiltrating Tregs in breast cancer are drawn from blood Tregs or arise in situ by conversion from other CD4+ T cell subsets.

Study-level results and caveats: The TCR gene usage of tumor memory CD4+ T cells clustered together with blood and lymph node memory CD4+ cells and with lymph node naive CD4+ cells. Rather than covering whole repertoires, validation in the larger cohort was restricted to a single TCR beta V-J rearrangement. The greatest overlap of tumor-infiltrating Treg TCR alpha and beta sequences was with tumor naive CD4+ T cells, followed next by blood naive CD4+ T cells.

Full-length TCR variable regions were amplified by 5' RACE PCR with constant-region reverse primers, followed by semi-nested PCR with Nested Universal Primer A. Using the ReliaPrep RNA Cell Miniprep System, total RNA was extracted, and the SMARTer RACE 5'/3' Kit was then used to reverse transcribe the RNA into 5'RACE-ready cDNA. Multiplex adaptors were used to barcode full-length TCR alpha and beta libraries, and the barcoded libraries were sequenced on an Illumina MiSeq. In the original analysis: For each of nine subset-tissue groups, sequencing data from the five patients were pooled, and the groups were compared by unsupervised clustering of TCR gene usage. The Morisita-Horn index was used to calculate repertoire similarity, with shared sequences weighted according to their contribution to each repertoire. Through fastp at Q25 and MiXCR, TCRdb rebuilt clones from the public reads, retaining in-frame beta chains. Entries are consolidated by CDR3 protein sequence, retaining the most common genes and DNA. The V and J calls, along with clone size, are taken from TCRdb and not from the paper's own processing. In all, the sample holds approximately 12,000 distinct CDR3 sequences, and roughly 47% of those were seen once. Of the sample, 12% falls within the top ten clones.

Its CDR3 holds 16 amino acids, cysteine through phenylalanine. Only CDR3 DNA remains: 48 bases, in frame from the first base. This clonotype was recorded once. Its antigen is not yet known. A read error may account for a junction end that differs from germline. CD4+CD25+CD127-/low cells were isolated as Tregs. Tregs, naive and memory CD4+ T cells from tumor, blood and ipsilateral draining lymph nodes of 4 or 5 breast cancer patients underwent full-length TCR alpha and beta sequencing. Tumor tissue, along with lymph nodes from ipsilateral axillary dissection, was perfused with PBS, minced, and then digested using collagenase I and hyaluronidase. Sorted cell populations were confirmed by FACS to exceed 90% purity.

The rearrangement joined TRBV12-3 or TRBV12-4 to TRBJ2-1, with 7 bases matching TRBD2. The sample consisted of tumor-infiltrating Tregs sorted from the breast tumor. The clonotype was recovered from a female donor with breast cancer. The CDR3 in this case is CASSSRLAPGVNERFF. The bases read TGTGCCAGCAGTTCAAGACTAGCCCCAGGCGTCAATGAGCGGTTCTTC.